The T cell receptor (beta chain) under discussion was sequenced for a study of CD8+CD57+ T cells in acquired aplastic anemia. The CDR3 has 13 amino acids. CDR1 is SGHTA and CDR2 is FQGNSA in the germline V gene. A note on this clonotype: Its ends do not fully match the called genes, so a read error is possible.

TCR beta VDJ and CDR3 were profiled, and genomic DNA was the template. Each CDR3 protein is one row after TCRdb ran MiXCR on the reads. The data contain 400,000 to 450,000 distinct CDR3 sequences, roughly 68% of them seen just once; the ten biggest clones take up more than 3.5%. This clonotype was sampled from a human donor in good health, serving as a control. The chain carries TRBV7-2 and TRBJ1-2; D is perhaps TRBD1 (6 bases). Sequenced material: sorted CD4+, CD8+, or CD8+CD57+ T cells (not recorded which) from PBMCs. The CDR3 nucleotides are TGTGCCAGCTCCGGGATAGGGGGGATAGGCTACCCCTTT. This sequence encodes CASSGIGGIGYPF.